Listed here are 5 T cell receptor beta chains from one sample, sequenced in a study of shared clonotypes between healthy human individuals. Libraries were prepared by immunoSEQ multiplex PCR; TCRdb keeps only in-frame clonotypes and omits some of them. The profile shows fewer than 850,000 clones, about 96% of them singletons. Naive CD8 isolation took CD45RO-negative cells positively selected for CCR7 and excluded terminally differentiated effector memory CD45RA+ cells. The source material was naive CD8+ T cells sorted from blood. The receptors were sampled from a young man in good health.

CDR3 amino acids: CASSLSRTHSGNTIYF. DNA of the CDR3: TGTGCCAGCAGCTTAAGTAGGACGCACTCTGGAAACACCATATATTTT. The chain links TRBV7-8 to TRBJ1-3; no clear D gene. Looked up from germline, CDR1 is SGHVS and CDR2 is FQNEAQ. The length of the CDR3 is 16 residues. V was pared by 2 bases and J by 0 bases, with 11 bases between.

With respect to this clone: This CDR3 is also generated by other DNA sequences in the sample. The rearrangement uses TRBV4-3 and TRBJ1-5; possibly TRBD1 for D (5 bases). The CDR3 sequence is 15 residues long. V shed 0 bases and J shed 2 bases, with 8 bases lying between them. Germline V CDR1 and CDR2: LGHNA, YSLEER. The CDR3 DNA reads as TGCGCCAGCAGCCAAGACAGGGTAGGCAATCAGCCCCAGCATTTT. This sequence encodes CASSQDRVGNQPQHF.

This rearrangement joins TRBV28 to TRBJ1-5, with a tentative D call TRBD1 (5 bases). Germline assignment: CDR1 MDHEN and CDR2 SYDVKM. The CDR3 contains 13 residues. V lost 10 bases and J 0 bases, leaving 10 bases between the germline ends. Written as DNA, the CDR3 is TGTGCCATCTTAGACAGTAGCAATCAGCCCCAGCATTTT. The encoded protein is CAILDSSNQPQHF.

The gene calls are TRBV6-5 and TRBJ1-1; TRBD1 is a possible D gene (5 bases). V lost 2 bases and J 2 bases, leaving 15 bases between the germline ends. Germline V CDR1 and CDR2: MNHEY, SVGAGI. The CDR3 totals 16 residues. The CDR3 nucleotides read TGTGCCAGCAGTTACACACTCTCAGGACACAACACTGAAGCTTTCTTT. Protein sequence: CASSYTLSGHNTEAFF.

The gene calls are TRBV27 and TRBJ1-1, with no clear D. Looked up from germline, CDR1 is MNHEY and CDR2 is SMNVEV (reference sequence). Trimming took 5 bases from V and 0 from J, leaving 10 bases between them. This CDR3 contains 14 residues. The CDR3 region has the DNA TGTGCCAGCAGTCCGGGCGGGGTGAACACTGAAGCTTTCTTT. As protein: CASSPGGVNTEAFF.